This record concerns one T cell receptor beta chain sequence. As yet, its antigen is unknown. The record originates from a study of tumor-infiltrating lymphocytes in primary liver carcinoma. Across the whole study: The study included patients who were men and women aged 30 to 69 years. Study-wide results and caveats: The 250 largest clones made up significantly more of tumor than blood repertoires (p = 0.039).

CDR1 and CDR2 (germline): SGHNT, YENEEA. Deletions cut 7 bases from V and 2 bases from J, with 16 bases between. CDR3 length: 15 amino acids. The researchers obtained blood RNA from unsorted whole blood and also extracted germline DNA. Patients showed chronic HBV infection and an absence of prior treatment. Total RNA (about 500 ng) served as template for TCR beta cDNA synthesis primed by a constant-region primer. For TCR beta, libraries were produced by three nested multiplex PCR rounds using slightly modified ARM-PCR. TRBV1-TRBV30 forward primers paired with a C-beta reverse primer drove the first two PCR rounds, roughly 10 cycles each. TCRdb re-called the multiplex PCR reads through MiXCR, storing one row per CDR3 protein. The data hold 320,000 or so distinct CDR3 sequences, with 50% to 70% observed a single time.

The chain is built from TRBV11-3 and TRBJ2-3; D is perhaps TRBD2 (5 bases). Sequenced: peripheral blood. The source of this sequence is a man aged 35 to 55 with primary liver carcinoma and hepatitis B virus infection. This CDR3 is CASNWRGGHTDTQYF. The CDR3, as DNA: TGTGCCAGCAACTGGCGTGGCGGGCACACAGATACGCAGTATTTT.